The sequence of this T cell receptor (beta chain) was determined in a study of T cells expressing NK-cell markers. TCRdb reprocessed the 5' RACE reads and reports one entry per CDR3 protein, with no DNA. This sample contains 300,000 to 450,000 distinct CDR3 sequences. Sequencing used blood T cells: a sorted CD56 or NKG2C T cell subset, CD4+ or CD8+ T cells, or bulk PBMC T cells (not recorded which). This receptor was obtained from a man aged 18-70 years in good health.

CDR3 amino acids: CSVDPLGRETQYF. The genes are TRBV29-1 and TRBJ2-5; TCRdb picks TRBD1, but there is no DNA to check that call. Germline values: CDR1 SQVTM, CDR2 ANQGSEA. The CDR3 contains 13 residues.